The source of this T cell receptor (beta chain) is a study of OX40 agonist ivuxolimab in advanced cancers. Study-level information: Patients were treated with ivuxolimab, an agonistic anti-OX40 (CD134) antibody. Ivuxolimab was administered intravenously to patients at 0.01 to 10 mg/kg every 2 weeks. Of mixed ages from about 23 to 79 and averaging 60 years, the group was approximately 80% male.

Findings of the study overall: Mean expanded clone counts were higher in CD8+ than CD4+ T cells.

A remark on this clone: Its antigen is not identified.

Assay used: immunoSEQ multiplex PCR; TCRdb lists only in-frame clones, some missing. The sample lists about 120,000 clones, just over 90% seen once, with 0.15% to 0.16% in the top ten. This CDR3 is built from 14 residues. V was clipped by 4 bases and J by 4 bases, with 12 bases between them. The V gene's germline CDR1 is SNHLY and CDR2 FYNNEI. This clonotype was sampled from an adult with an advanced solid tumor such as melanoma, head and neck, liver or kidney cancer. The specimen comprised CD4+ or CD8+ T cells sorted from blood, sampled in a trial of the OX40 agonist ivuxolimab. V usage is TRBV2 and J usage is TRBJ2-3; D tentatively reads TRBD1 or TRBD2 (6 bases each). CDR3: CASSVGRGPDTQYF. CDR3 nucleotide sequence: TGTGCCAGCAGTGTAGGACGGGGGCCAGATACGCAGTATTTT.